This T cell receptor (beta chain) was observed in a study of blood T cell repertoires in COVID-19. Overall study context: PBMCs, B-cell-depleted T cells, or T cells were the source of the cDNA or gDNA that made up the material.

Per the authors' pipeline: Amplified reference gene primers provided the basis for estimating nucleated cell counts. Sequencing used immunoSEQ multiplex PCR; TCRdb keeps in-frame clones, though not all of them. V, J and clone size are taken as reported in that table, and D and trimming were inferred from the DNA itself. The data hold under 200,000 clones, with more than 65% observed a single time. Study members were between roughly 18 and 90 years old and lived in 25 or so US regions. Clinical histories supplied by participants themselves formed the basis of cohort assignment. This CDR3 is built from 15 residues. Germline V CDR1 and CDR2: SGHRS, YFSETQ. J gave up 2 bases and V 4 bases, and 7 bases lay outside the gene matches.

This TCR derives from a man between 45 and 60 years old who had recovered from COVID-19. Sequenced: PBMCs or T cells enriched from blood (not recorded which). The gene calls are TRBV5-1 and TRBJ1-1; 8 nucleotides agree with TRBD1. As DNA, the CDR3 is TGCGCCAGCAGCCCGGACAGGGCCCTAAACACTGAAGCTTTCTTT. Translation: CASSPDRALNTEAFF.